The 8 T cell receptor beta chains below were found in one sample sequenced in a study of CD8 T cells in Susac syndrome. RNA was extracted with the RNeasy kit, and a quantity of roughly 0.5 to 1 ug was reverse transcribed using random hexamers. From the immunoSEQ multiplex PCR reads, TCRdb called clonotypes with MiXCR, one entry per CDR3 protein. The sample lists approximately 270,000 distinct CDR3 sequences, around 95% seen once, with 0.055% to 0.075% in the top ten. Sequenced material: CD4+ T cells from PBMCs. Receptors originate from a human donor with multiple sclerosis.

The V and J genes are TRBV3-1 and TRBJ2-3; 10 nucleotides match TRBD2. Germline V gives CDR1 LGHDT, CDR2 YNNKEL (reference sequence). This CDR3 contains 18 residues. Unmatched junction bases numbered 9, after V lost 0 bases and J lost 3 bases. The CDR3 loop reads CASSQDLAGALPTDTQYF. The CDR3 DNA reads as TGTGCCAGCAGCCAAGATCTAGCGGGAGCCCTGCCGACAGATACGCAGTATTTT.

The rearrangement joins TRBV7-2 to TRBJ1-2, with D uncertain. Trimming took 6 bases from V and 1 from J, leaving 15 bases between them. Per germline, CDR1 SGHTA and CDR2 FQGNSA. The CDR3 contains 15 residues. CDR3 region: CASSSYTIINYGYTF. CDR3 bases: TGTGCCAGCAGTTCTTACACCATCATTAACTATGGCTACACCTTC.

The chain carries TRBV9 and TRBJ1-1, with a possible D match to TRBD1 (5 bases). Trimming stripped 6 bases from V and 4 bases from J, with 16 bases between. The CDR3 runs 14 residues. The V gene's germline CDR1 is SGDLS and CDR2 YYNGEE. CDR3 nucleotides: TGTGCCAGCACCGTCGGGGCCCGAGGCACTGAAGCTTTCTTT. It encodes CASTVGARGTEAFF.

J is TRBJ2-1 and V is TRBV5-1; 8 nucleotides match TRBD2. Looked up from germline, CDR1 is SGHRS and CDR2 is YFSETQ. The CDR3 is 14 residues long. Germline trimming cut 4 bases from V and 9 bases from J; bases unmatched to any gene: 9. The CDR3 DNA reads as TGCGCCAGCAGCACGCCGGGGGGGCTTTCTGAGCAGTTCTTC. Protein sequence: CASSTPGGLSEQFF.

The rearrangement links TRBV18 to TRBJ1-5; D unclear. V was pared by 2 bases and J by 4 bases, with 6 bases between. This CDR3 region has 13 residues. The germline V gene has CDR1 KGHSH and CDR2 LQKENI. CDR3 sequence (DNA): TGTGCCAGCTCACCAGAGGGAAATCAGCCCCAGCATTTT. Amino acid sequence: CASSPEGNQPQHF.

This sequence joins TRBV29-1 and TRBJ2-1; 7 positions agree with TRBD2. The CDR3 is 14 amino acids. Germline loops: CDR1 SQVTM, CDR2 ANQGSEA. V was clipped by 6 bases and J by 8 bases; unmatched bases: 13. The chain's CDR3 is CSVPPRGSSHEQFF. The CDR3 DNA is TGCAGCGTCCCCCCTCGCGGGAGTTCCCATGAGCAGTTCTTC.

The chain employs TRBV5-1 and TRBJ2-4; D gene uncertain. The CDR3 spans 15 residues. Germline loops: CDR1 SGHRS, CDR2 YFSETQ. The V and J ends lost 4 bases and 5 bases respectively, with 16 bases between them. DNA for the CDR3: TGCGCCAGCAGCCTTGGACCCTCAAGAGAAAACATTCAGTACTTC. It yields the protein CASSLGPSRENIQYF.

The rearrangement joins TRBV7-9 to TRBJ2-7, with D hard to call. The CDR3 loop spans 12 amino acids. The germline CDR1 and CDR2 sequences are SEHNR and FQNEAQ (reference sequence). The V end lost 4 bases, the J end lost 0 bases, and 4 bases lay between the germline ends. The CDR3 bases are TGTGCCAGCAGCTCCACCTCCTACGAGCAGTACTTC. The encoded protein is CASSSTSYEQYF.